These T cell receptor beta chains were read from a single sample in a study of shared clonotypes between healthy human individuals. Clones were read by immunoSEQ multiplex PCR, and TCRdb kept only the in-frame ones, dropping some. The sample has 2 million to 2.5 million clones, more than 90% seen once. The sample consisted of naive CD4+ T cells sorted from blood. The receptors shown here come from a man aged 18 to 30 in good health. Both conserved end residues are part of each CDR3. D genes are given only for firm matches.

V | D | CDR3
TRBV18 | NA | CASSPPTELNYGYTF
TRBV6-1 | NA | CASSDGRRFAGELFF
TRBV5-1 | NA | CASSSNRVGETQYF
TRBV18 | NA | CASSRVASGADGELFF
TRBV6-1 | NA | CASSEGTAYRGYTF
TRBV7-8 | NA | CASSTFDRRTGELFF
TRBV11-2 | NA | CASSLGQGGGNTEAFF
TRBV5-1 | NA | CASSLVGQLEQYF
TRBV6-1 | NA | CASSEQGINNQPQHF
TRBV5-1 | TRBD1 | CASSLGAGGGYEQYF
TRBV9 | TRBD1 | CASGTDFNQPQHF
TRBV7-8 | TRBD1 | CASSAELRGPSGANVLTF
TRBV18 | TRBD2 | CASSPPTSGSREQYF
TRBV7-2 | NA | CASSEGQGGSYEQYF
TRBV7-2 | NA | CASSLGSGLGTEAFF
TRBV11-2 | TRBD1 | CASSSGGGQPQHF
TRBV19 | TRBD2 | CASSLRGTSGGRSYNEQFF
TRBV7-2 | TRBD2 | CASSPERGGQETQYF
TRBV5-1 | NA | CASSLVPGAYEQYF
TRBV30 | NA | CAWTGDGNQPQHF
TRBV9 | TRBD1 | CASSARPGQGRTDTQYF
TRBV5-1 | TRBD2 | CASSLRAGGSYNEQFF
TRBV30 | NA | CAWSLLGETQYF
TRBV7-9 | TRBD1 | CASSPSGTGIGNTEAFF
TRBV13 | TRBD2 | CASSLRSGTHEETQYF
TRBV10-1 | NA | CASSEDRQETQYF
TRBV7-2 | NA | CASSLRHTNTGELFF
TRBV4-1 | TRBD2 | CASSQQGLAVTDTQYF
TRBV2 | NA | CASSQEGLTNTEAFF
TRBV6-1 | TRBD2 | CASSEGPGGARDEQFF